The clone carrying this T cell receptor (beta chain) has a handful of counts. No antigen is known for it. One entry per CDR3 protein results from TCRdb running MiXCR on the 5' RACE reads. The sample includes some 350,000 distinct CDR3 sequences, about 4% of them seen just once. The data derive from a study of T cells after yellow fever vaccination. V shed 3 bases, J shed 8 bases, and the junction held 9 bases outside the gene matches. The CDR3 is 15 amino acids. Per germline, CDR1 LNHNV and CDR2 YYDKDF (reference sequence). General study findings and limits: Abundant clonotypes from the bulk population could get into FACS-sorted repertoires as contaminants. Most clones from primary vaccination resurfaced after the booster (approximately 95% CD4, approximately 87% CD8).

The source was PBMCs, collected 5 days after the yellow fever booster vaccination. The source of this sequence is a man aged 18 to 30 who received the YFV17D yellow fever vaccine. V usage is TRBV15 and J usage is TRBJ2-4, with TRBD2 identical over 8 bases. CDR3 DNA sequence: TGTGCCACCAGCAGCGAACCCACCGGGGGGGACATTCAGTACTTC. The encoded protein is CATSSEPTGGDIQYF.